This T cell receptor (beta chain) was captured by sequencing in a study of Ad26.COV2.S vaccination and SARS-CoV-2 variants. Treatment here: 15 to 20 received Ad26.COV2.S at low or high dose, single or two shots; 5 received placebo; per-sample allocation not given. All samples were drawn on day 63, counting from the first vaccine or placebo injection. CDR1 and CDR2 (germline): LGHNA, YSLEER. The CDR3 contains 12 residues. V lost 0 bases, J lost 8 bases, and 4 bases lay in between. Repertoires were generated with immunoSEQ multiplex PCR, while TCRdb's copy carries only in-frame clones and drops some. The sample has roughly 500,000 clones, 80% to 90% seen once.

The source of this sequence is a person aged 18 to 65 who received the Ad26.COV2.S COVID-19 vaccine or a placebo. Sample: peripheral blood, taken in a trial of Ad26.COV2.S vaccine versus placebo. The gene calls are TRBV4-3 and TRBJ1-4; D not certain. CDR3 sequence reads: CASSQDGEKLFF. DNA of the CDR3: TGCGCCAGCAGCCAAGATGGGGAAAAACTGTTTTTT.